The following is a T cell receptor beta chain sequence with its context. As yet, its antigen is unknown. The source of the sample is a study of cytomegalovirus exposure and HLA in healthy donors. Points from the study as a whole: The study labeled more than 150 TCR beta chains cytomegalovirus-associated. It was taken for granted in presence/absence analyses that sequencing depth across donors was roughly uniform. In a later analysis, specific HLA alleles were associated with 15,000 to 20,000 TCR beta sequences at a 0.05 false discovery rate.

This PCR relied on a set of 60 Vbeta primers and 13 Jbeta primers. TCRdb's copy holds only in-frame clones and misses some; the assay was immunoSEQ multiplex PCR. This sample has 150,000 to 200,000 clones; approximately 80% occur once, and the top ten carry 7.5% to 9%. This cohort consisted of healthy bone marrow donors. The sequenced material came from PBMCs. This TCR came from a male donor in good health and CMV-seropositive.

CDR3 region: CASSTTSGRAGGTQYF. The CDR3 DNA reads TGTGCCAGCTCAACCACTAGCGGGAGGGCCGGAGGGACCCAGTACTTC. The V call is TRBV18, the J call TRBJ2-5, with 13 positions matching TRBD2. The CDR3 runs to 16 residues. The trim removed 5 bases at V and 7 bases at J, leaving 10 bases unmatched. The germline CDR1 and CDR2 sequences are KGHSH and LQKENI.